Here is one T cell receptor (beta chain) with its context. This sample was included in a study of blood T cell repertoires in COVID-19. The protocol was immunoSEQ multiplex PCR, while the TCRdb copy is restricted to in-frame clones and leaves out a portion. This sample has about 120,000 clones; about two thirds occur once, and the top ten carry 0.86%. In germline, CDR1 is DFQATT, CDR2 SNEGSKA (reference sequence). With 5 bases removed from V and 6 bases from J, the gap between germline ends came to 8 bases. This CDR3 contains 11 residues. The receptor was derived from a human donor with acute or convalescent COVID-19. The donor label of this sample is uncertain. Material for sequencing was peripheral blood. This chain joins TRBV20-1 and TRBJ2-1, with D unclear. The CDR3 loop reads CSAEHLNEQFF. The CDR3 DNA sequence: TGCAGTGCTGAGCACCTCAATGAGCAGTTCTTC.